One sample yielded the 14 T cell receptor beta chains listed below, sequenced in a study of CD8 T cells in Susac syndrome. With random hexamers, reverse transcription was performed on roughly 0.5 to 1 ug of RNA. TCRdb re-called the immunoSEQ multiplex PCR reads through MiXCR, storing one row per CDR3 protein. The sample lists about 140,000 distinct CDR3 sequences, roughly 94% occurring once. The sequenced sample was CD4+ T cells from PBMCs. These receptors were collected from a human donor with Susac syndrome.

CDR3 loop: CASSLVSGGPVQYF. The CDR3 bases are TGTGCCAGCAGCCTTGTGAGCGGGGGGCCTGTACAGTACTTC. V usage is TRBV9 and J usage is TRBJ2-7; 9 positions match TRBD2. From germline, CDR1 is SGDLS and CDR2 YYNGEE. This CDR3 contains 14 residues. The junction had 12 bases not matched to a gene; V was cut back by 4 bases and J by 10 bases.

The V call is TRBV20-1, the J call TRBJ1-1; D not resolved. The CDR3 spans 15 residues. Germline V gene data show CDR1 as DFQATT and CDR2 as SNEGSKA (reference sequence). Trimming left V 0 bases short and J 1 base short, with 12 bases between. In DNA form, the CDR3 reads TGCAGTGCTAGAGATCCCGGAGCGGCGAACACTGAAGCTTTCTTT. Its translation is CSARDPGAANTEAFF.

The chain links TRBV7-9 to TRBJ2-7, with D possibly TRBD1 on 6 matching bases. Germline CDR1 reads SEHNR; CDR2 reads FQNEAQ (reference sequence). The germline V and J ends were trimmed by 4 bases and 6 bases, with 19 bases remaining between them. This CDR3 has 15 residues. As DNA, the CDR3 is TGTGCCAGCAGCTCCCAGGGGTATCGGTTTGGCGAGCAGTACTTC. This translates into CASSSQGYRFGEQYF.

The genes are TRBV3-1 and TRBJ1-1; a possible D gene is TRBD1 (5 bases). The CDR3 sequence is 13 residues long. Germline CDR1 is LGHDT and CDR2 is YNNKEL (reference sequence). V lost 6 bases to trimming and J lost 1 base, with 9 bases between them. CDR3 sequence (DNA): TGTGCCAGCAGAAAGACAGCGAACACTGAAGCTTTCTTT. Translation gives CASRKTANTEAFF.

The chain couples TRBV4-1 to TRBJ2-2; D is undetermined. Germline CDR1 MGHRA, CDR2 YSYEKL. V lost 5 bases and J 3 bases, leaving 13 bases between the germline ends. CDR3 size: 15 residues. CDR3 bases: TGCGCCAGCAGCGTAAAGGCCACGGACACCGGGGAGCTGTTTTTT. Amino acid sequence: CASSVKATDTGELFF.

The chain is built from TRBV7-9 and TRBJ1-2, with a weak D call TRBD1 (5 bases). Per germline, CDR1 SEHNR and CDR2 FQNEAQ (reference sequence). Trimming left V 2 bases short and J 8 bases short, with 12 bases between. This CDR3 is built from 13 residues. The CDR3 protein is CASSLRGGSGYTF. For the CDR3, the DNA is TGTGCCAGCAGCTTAAGGGGAGGTTCCGGCTACACCTTC.

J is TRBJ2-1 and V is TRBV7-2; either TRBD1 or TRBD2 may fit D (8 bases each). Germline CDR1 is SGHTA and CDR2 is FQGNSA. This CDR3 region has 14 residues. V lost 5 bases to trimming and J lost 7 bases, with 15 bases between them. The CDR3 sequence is CASSTGGTRNEQFF. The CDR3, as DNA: TGTGCCAGCAGCACAGGGGGGACTAGGAATGAGCAGTTCTTC.

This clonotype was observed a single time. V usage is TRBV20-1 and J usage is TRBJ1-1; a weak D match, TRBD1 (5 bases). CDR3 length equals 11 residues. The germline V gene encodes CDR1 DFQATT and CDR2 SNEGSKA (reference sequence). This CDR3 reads CSRTRDLEAFF. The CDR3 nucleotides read TGCAGCAGAACACGGGACCTTGAAGCTTTCTTT.

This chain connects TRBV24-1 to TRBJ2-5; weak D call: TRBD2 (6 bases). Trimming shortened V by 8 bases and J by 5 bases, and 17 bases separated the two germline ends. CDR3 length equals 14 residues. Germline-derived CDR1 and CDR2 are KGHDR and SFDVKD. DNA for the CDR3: TGTGCCACCATCGAGGAGGGTGAAGAGGAGACCCAGTACTTC. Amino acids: CATIEEGEEETQYF.

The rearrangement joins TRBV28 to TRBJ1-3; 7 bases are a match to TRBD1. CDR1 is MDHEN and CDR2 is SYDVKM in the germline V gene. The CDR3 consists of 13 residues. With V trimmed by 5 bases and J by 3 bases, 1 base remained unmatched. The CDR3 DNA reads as TGTGCCAGCAGTCCAGGGGGTGGAAACACCATATATTTT. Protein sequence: CASSPGGGNTIYF.

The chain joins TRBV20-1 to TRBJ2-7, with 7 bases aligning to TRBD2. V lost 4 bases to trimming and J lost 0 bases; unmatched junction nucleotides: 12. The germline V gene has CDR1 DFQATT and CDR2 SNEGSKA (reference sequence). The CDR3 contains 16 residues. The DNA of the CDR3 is TGCAGTGCTACTGAGCGCCTAGCGGCTTTCTCCTACGAGCAGTACTTC. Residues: CSATERLAAFSYEQYF.

The CDR3 protein is CAWSAGINIQYF. CDR3 nucleotide sequence: TGTGCCTGGAGTGCCGGCATAAACATTCAGTACTTC. V is TRBV30 and J is TRBJ2-4; D uncertain. CDR1 and CDR2 (germline): GTSNPN, SVGIG (reference sequence). The V and J ends lost 1 base and 6 bases respectively, with 7 bases between them. The CDR3 extends over 12 amino acids. Full variable domain (missing parts from reference TRBV30 and TRBJ2-4): SQTIHQWPATLVQPVGSPLSLECTVEGTSNPNLYWYRQAAGRGLQLLFYSVGIGQISSEVPQNLSASRPQDRQFILSSKKLLLSDSGFYLCAWSAGINIQYFGAGTRLSVL.

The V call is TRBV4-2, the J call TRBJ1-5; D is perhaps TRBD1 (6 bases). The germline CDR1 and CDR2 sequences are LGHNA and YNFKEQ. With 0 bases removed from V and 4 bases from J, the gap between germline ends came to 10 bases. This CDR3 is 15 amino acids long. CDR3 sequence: CASSQDQGPNQPQHF. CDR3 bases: TGTGCCAGCAGCCAAGATCAGGGGCCAAATCAGCCCCAGCATTTT.

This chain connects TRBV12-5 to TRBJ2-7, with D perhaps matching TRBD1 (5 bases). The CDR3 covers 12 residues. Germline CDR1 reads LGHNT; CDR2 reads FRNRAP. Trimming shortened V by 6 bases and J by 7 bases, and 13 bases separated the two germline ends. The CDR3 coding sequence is TGTGCTAGTGGGCCAGGGTTCAGGGAGCAGTACTTC. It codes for CASGPGFREQYF.